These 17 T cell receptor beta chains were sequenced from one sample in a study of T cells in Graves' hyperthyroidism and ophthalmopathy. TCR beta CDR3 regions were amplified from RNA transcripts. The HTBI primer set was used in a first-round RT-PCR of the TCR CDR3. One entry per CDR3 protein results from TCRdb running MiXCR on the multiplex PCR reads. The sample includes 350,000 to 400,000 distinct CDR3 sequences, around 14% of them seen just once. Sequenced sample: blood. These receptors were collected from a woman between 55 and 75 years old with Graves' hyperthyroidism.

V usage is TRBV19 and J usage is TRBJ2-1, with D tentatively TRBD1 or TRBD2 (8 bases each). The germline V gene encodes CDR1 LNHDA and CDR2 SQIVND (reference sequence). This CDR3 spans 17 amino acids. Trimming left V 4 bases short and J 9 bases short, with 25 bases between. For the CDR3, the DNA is TGTGCCAGTAGTACCAGACAGGGGACTAGAAGTCGGGGTGAGCAGTTCTTC. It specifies CASSTRQGTRSRGEQFF.

The CDR3 loop reads CASSDGWARNTEAFF. CDR3 in DNA: TGTGCCAGCAGTGACGGGTGGGCGAGGAACACTGAAGCTTTCTTT. This chain links TRBV6-1 with TRBJ1-1; D unclear. The V gene's germline CDR1 is MNHNS and CDR2 SASEGT. CDR3 size: 15 residues. V lost 3 bases to trimming and J lost 1 base, with 12 bases between them.

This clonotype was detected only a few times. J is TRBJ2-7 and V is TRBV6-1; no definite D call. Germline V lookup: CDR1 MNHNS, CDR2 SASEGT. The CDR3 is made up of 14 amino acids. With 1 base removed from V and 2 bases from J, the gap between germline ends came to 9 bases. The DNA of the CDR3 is TGTGCCAGCAGTGAAGTGAGAGGAACCTACGAGCAGTACTTC. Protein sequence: CASSEVRGTYEQYF.

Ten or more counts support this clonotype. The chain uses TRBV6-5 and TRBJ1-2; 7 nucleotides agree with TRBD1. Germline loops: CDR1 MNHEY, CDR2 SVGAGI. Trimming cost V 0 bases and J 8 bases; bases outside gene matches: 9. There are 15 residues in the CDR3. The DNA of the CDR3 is TGTGCCAGCAGTTACTCCATCGGACAGGTCCGAGGCTACACCTTC. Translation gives CASSYSIGQVRGYTF.

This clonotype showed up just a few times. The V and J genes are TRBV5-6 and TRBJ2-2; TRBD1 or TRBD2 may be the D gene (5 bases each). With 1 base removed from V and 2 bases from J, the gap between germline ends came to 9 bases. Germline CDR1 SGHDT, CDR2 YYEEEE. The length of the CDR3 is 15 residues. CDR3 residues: CASSLYGTNTGELFF. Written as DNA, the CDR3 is TGTGCCAGCAGCTTGTACGGGACCAACACCGGGGAGCTGTTTTTT.

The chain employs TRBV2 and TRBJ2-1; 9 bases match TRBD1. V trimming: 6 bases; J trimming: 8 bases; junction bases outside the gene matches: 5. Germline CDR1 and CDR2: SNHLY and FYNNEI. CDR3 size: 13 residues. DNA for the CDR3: TGTGCCAGCAGCGGGACAGGGTGGGATGAGCAGTTCTTC. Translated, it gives CASSGTGWDEQFF.

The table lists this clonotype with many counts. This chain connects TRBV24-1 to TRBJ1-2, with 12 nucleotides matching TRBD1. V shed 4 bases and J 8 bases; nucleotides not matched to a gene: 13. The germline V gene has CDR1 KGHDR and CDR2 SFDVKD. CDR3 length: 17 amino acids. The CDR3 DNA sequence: TGTGCCACCAGTGACCCCGGGACAGGGGGCGGAATCGGAGGCTACACCTTC. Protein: CATSDPGTGGGIGGYTF.

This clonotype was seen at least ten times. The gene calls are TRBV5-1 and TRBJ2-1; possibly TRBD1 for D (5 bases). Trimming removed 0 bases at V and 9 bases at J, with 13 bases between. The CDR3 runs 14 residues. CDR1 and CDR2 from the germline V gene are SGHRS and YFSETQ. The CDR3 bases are TGCGCCAGCAGCTTGGCCAGGGTTTTAGGTGAGCAGTTCTTC. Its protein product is CASSLARVLGEQFF.

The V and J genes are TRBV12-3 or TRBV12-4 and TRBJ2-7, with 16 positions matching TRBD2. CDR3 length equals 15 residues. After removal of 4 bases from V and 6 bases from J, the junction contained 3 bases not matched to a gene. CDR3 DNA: TGTGCCAGCAGTTCCGGGACTAGCGGGAGGGCCGAGCAGTACTTC. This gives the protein CASSSGTSGRAEQYF.

CDR3 nucleotides: TGCAGTGCTTTTCCGGGACAGGGCTACGAGCAGTACTTC. It is translated as CSAFPGQGYEQYF. This chain uses TRBV20-1 with TRBJ2-7; 9 positions match TRBD1. CDR3 length: 13 amino acids. Germline V gene lookup returns CDR1 DFQATT and CDR2 SNEGSKA (reference sequence). V shed 5 bases and J 3 bases; nucleotides not matched to a gene: 5.

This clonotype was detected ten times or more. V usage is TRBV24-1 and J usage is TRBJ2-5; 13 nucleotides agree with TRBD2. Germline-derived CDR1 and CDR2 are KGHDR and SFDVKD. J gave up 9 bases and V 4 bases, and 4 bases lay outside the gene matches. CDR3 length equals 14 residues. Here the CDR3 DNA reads TGTGCCACCAGTGACACCGGGACTAGCGGGGCCCAGTACTTC. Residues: CATSDTGTSGAQYF.

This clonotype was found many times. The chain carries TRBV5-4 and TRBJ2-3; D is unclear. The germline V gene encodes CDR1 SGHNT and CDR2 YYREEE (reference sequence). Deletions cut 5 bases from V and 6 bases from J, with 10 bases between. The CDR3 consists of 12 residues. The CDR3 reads CASSSIRDTQYF. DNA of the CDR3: TGTGCCAGCAGTTCCATCAGGGATACGCAGTATTTT.

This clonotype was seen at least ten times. CDR3 DNA sequence: TGTGCCAGCAGCTTCGACGAGGGGACAGCGAACACTGAAGCTTTCTTT. Translated: CASSFDEGTANTEAFF. The gene calls are TRBV7-9 and TRBJ1-1; 7 bases agree with TRBD1. The junction had 8 bases not matched to a gene; V was cut back by 3 bases and J by 1 base. This CDR3 has 16 amino acids. Germline V gives CDR1 SEHNR, CDR2 FQNEAQ (reference sequence).

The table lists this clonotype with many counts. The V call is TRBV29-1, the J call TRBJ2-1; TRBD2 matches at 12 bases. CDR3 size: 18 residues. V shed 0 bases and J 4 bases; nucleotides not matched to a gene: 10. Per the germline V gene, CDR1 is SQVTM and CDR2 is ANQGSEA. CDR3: CSVEEIALGTSGYNEQFF. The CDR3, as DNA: TGCAGCGTTGAAGAGATTGCCCTTGGGACTAGCGGGTACAATGAGCAGTTCTTC.

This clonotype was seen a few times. The CDR3 reads CSARDRGRANYGYTF. The CDR3 coding sequence is TGCAGTGCTAGAGATCGGGGCAGGGCGAACTATGGCTACACCTTC. The chain has TRBV20-1 and TRBJ1-2, with D possibly TRBD1 on 5 matching bases. Trimming removed 0 bases at V and 2 bases at J, with 13 bases between. The CDR3 spans 15 residues. Germline V gene data show CDR1 as DFQATT and CDR2 as SNEGSKA (reference sequence).

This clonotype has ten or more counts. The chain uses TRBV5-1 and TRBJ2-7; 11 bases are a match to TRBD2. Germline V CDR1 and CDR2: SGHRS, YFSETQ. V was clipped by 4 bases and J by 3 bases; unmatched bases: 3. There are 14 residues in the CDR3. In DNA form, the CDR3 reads TGCGCCAGCAGCCTAGGGACTAGCGGCTACGAGCAGTACTTC. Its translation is CASSLGTSGYEQYF.

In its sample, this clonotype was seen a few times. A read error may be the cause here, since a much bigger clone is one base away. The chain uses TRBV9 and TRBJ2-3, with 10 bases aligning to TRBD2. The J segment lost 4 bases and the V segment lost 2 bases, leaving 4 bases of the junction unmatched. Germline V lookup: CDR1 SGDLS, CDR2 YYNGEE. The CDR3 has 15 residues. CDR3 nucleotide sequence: TGTGCCAGCAGCGTCTCCGGGACTAGCGCAGATACGCAGTATTTT. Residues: CASSVSGTSADTQYF.